The subject of this entry is one T cell receptor (beta chain). Its antigen is unknown. This entry belongs to a study of T cell responses to AZD1222 COVID-19 vaccine. Notes on the study in general: White British donors predominated, females outnumbered males, and clonal diversity was possibly underestimated.

The length of the CDR3 is 16 residues. V shed 2 bases and J 10 bases; nucleotides not matched to a gene: 14. Germline V gene sequence: CDR1 SGDLS, CDR2 YYNGEE. Using immunoSEQ multiplex PCR, the repertoire was profiled, and TCRdb retains in-frame clones only, with some absent. The repertoire holds 90,000 to 110,000 clones, with around 80% as singletons. This specimen was peripheral blood, taken on day 0 of AZD1222 vaccination. J is TRBJ2-1 and V is TRBV9; 8 bases are a match to TRBD2. This TCR was sampled from an adult in good health. The CDR3 sequence is CASSVGLAGPSGEQFF. In nucleotides, the CDR3 is TGTGCCAGCAGCGTTGGCTTAGCGGGGCCCTCGGGGGAGCAGTTCTTC.